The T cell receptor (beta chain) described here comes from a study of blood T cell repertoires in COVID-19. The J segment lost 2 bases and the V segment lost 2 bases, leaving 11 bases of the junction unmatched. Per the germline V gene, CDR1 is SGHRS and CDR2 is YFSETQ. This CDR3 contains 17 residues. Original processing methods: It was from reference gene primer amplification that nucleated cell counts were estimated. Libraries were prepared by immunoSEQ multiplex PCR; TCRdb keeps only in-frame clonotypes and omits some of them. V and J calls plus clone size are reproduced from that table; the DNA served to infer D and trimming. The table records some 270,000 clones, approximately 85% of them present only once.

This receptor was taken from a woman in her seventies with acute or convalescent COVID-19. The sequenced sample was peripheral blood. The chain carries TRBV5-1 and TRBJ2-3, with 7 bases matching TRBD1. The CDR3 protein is CASSLRMAGGPTDTQYF. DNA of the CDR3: TGCGCCAGCAGCTTACGTATGGCAGGGGGACCCACAGATACGCAGTATTTT.